This T cell receptor (beta chain) was sequenced for a study of shared clonotypes between healthy human individuals. Study-level points and caveats: Deeper or shallower sequencing was expected to change how clonotypes are shared among donors. Naive subsets generally had larger estimated richness than memory subsets. Despite large depth, rarefaction showed incomplete sorted-subset sequencing.

Of note for this clone: Its antigen is not identified.

Method: immunoSEQ multiplex PCR; TCRdb's copy keeps in-frame clones and lacks some. The sample contains approximately 530,000 clones, approximately 95% of which appear only once. The CDR3 length is 13 residues. The V gene lost 4 bases and the J gene lost 2 bases, with 8 bases spanning the gap. Germline V lookup: CDR1 KGHSH, CDR2 LQKENI. The chain combines TRBV18 with TRBJ2-5; weak D call: TRBD1 (6 bases). Input material: naive CD4+ T cells sorted from blood. As to subset: CD45RA+ positively selected. This TCR derives from a woman aged 25 to 39 in good health. CDR3: CASSRTAQETQYF. CDR3 coding DNA: TGTGCCAGCTCACGGACAGCTCAAGAGACCCAGTACTTC.